The 30 T cell receptor beta chains given below trace back to one sample, sequenced in a study of cytomegalovirus exposure and HLA in healthy donors. The PCR made use of 60 Vbeta and 13 Jbeta primers. Assay: immunoSEQ multiplex PCR; the TCRdb copy retains only in-frame clones and omits some. Among some 220,000 clones, just under 85% were seen once, and the ten largest hold 0.58%. The sequenced sample consisted of PBMCs. These receptors all come from a woman between 40 and 50 years old in good health and CMV-seronegative.

This clone came up once. This chain joins TRBV7-9 and TRBJ2-7; 8 nucleotides match TRBD1. Trimming removed 4 bases from V and 1 base from J; junction bases left unmatched: 12. This CDR3 region has 17 residues. Germline V gives CDR1 SEHNR, CDR2 FQNEAQ (reference sequence). CDR3 residues: CASSSPGQGAVSYEQYF. CDR3 coding DNA: TGTGCCAGCAGCTCTCCTGGACAGGGAGCGGTGTCCTACGAGCAGTACTTC. Looking up the rest from reference TRBV7-9 and TRBJ2-7 gives the full variable domain: DTGVSQNPRHKITKRGQNVTFRCDPISEHNRLYWYRQTLGQGPEFLTYFQNEAQLEKSRLLSDRFSAERPKGSFSTLEIQRTEQGDSAMYLCASSSPGQGAVSYEQYFGPGTRLTVT.

V gene TRBV14 combines with J gene TRBJ1-4, with D maybe TRBD1 (5 bases). Germline V gene sequence: CDR1 SGHDN, CDR2 FVKESK. This CDR3 comprises 16 residues. Trimming left V 4 bases short and J 0 bases short, with 12 bases between. For the CDR3, the DNA is TGTGCCAGCAGCCCCCCTGGGGCAGCAACTAATGAAAAACTGTTTTTT. Its protein product is CASSPPGAATNEKLFF.

J is TRBJ2-5 and V is TRBV2; D possibly corresponds to TRBD1 (6 bases). The CDR3 spans 14 residues. Trimming removed 7 bases at V and 0 bases at J, with 12 bases between. Per the germline V gene, CDR1 is SNHLY and CDR2 is FYNNEI. CDR3 region: CASNLGTHQETQYF. CDR3 in DNA: TGTGCCAGCAACCTCGGGACACACCAAGAGACCCAGTACTTC.

The chain employs TRBV27 and TRBJ2-3, with D perhaps TRBD2 (7 bases). CDR3 length: 18 amino acids. Germline V gene sequence: CDR1 MNHEY, CDR2 SMNVEV (reference sequence). V lost 0 bases and J lost 4, with 20 bases in between. The CDR3, as DNA: TGTGCCAGCAGTTTATCGATGGGTGGGGGGGCGGGGGCAGATACGCAGTATTTT. The encoded protein is CASSLSMGGGAGADTQYF.

The rearrangement uses TRBV4-2 and TRBJ2-3, with 12 positions matching TRBD2. With V trimmed by 1 base and J by 0 bases, 11 bases remained unmatched. The CDR3 runs to 20 residues. Germline assignment: CDR1 LGHNA and CDR2 YNFKEQ. CDR3 nucleotide sequence: TGTGCCAGCAGCCAAGTAGTAGGGCTAGCGGGGGGGGAGAGCACAGATACGCAGTATTTT. This translates into CASSQVVGLAGGESTDTQYF.

This rearrangement joins TRBV2 to TRBJ1-5; D is possibly TRBD1 (6 bases). V was shortened by 3 bases and J by 5 bases, with 11 bases between the two germline ends. Germline lookup yields CDR1 SNHLY and CDR2 FYNNEI. This CDR3 has 14 residues. The CDR3 DNA sequence: TGTGCCAGCAGTGAGACAGGCCGAGATCAGCCCCAGCATTTT. This codes for CASSETGRDQPQHF.

The chain employs TRBV7-2 and TRBJ2-1; no clear D. The CDR3 consists of 15 residues. V was shortened by 2 bases and J by 0 bases, with 8 bases between the two germline ends. Per the germline V gene, CDR1 is SGHTA and CDR2 is FQGNSA. The CDR3 DNA is TGTGCCAGCAGCTTACCGGGTAGCTCCTACAATGAGCAGTTCTTC. Translated, it gives CASSLPGSSYNEQFF.

This clone was picked up one time. The chain is built from TRBV7-9 and TRBJ1-2; the match to TRBD1 covers 7 bases. There are 13 residues in the CDR3. Germline CDR1 is SEHNR and CDR2 is FQNEAQ (reference sequence). V was pared by 4 bases and J by 6 bases, with 5 bases of the junction left unmatched. CDR3: CASSSDRLNGYTF. The CDR3 nucleotides are TGTGCCAGCAGCTCGGACAGGCTCAATGGCTACACCTTC.

As regards this clone: Mismatch with germline at one junction end may stem from a read error. The chain joins TRBV2 to TRBJ2-5; D is perhaps TRBD2 (6 bases). Germline-derived CDR1 and CDR2 are SNHLY and FYNNEI. CDR3 length equals 16 residues. The CDR3 sequence is CASSEEIADFRETRYF. In DNA form, the CDR3 reads TGTGCCAGCAGTGAAGAAATAGCGGACTTCAGGGAGACCCGGTACTTC.

The chain employs TRBV7-8 and TRBJ1-1; D is undetermined. This CDR3 spans 11 amino acids. V lost 4 bases and J lost 7, with 7 bases in between. Germline-derived CDR1 and CDR2 are SGHVS and FQNEAQ. The CDR3 region is CASSYTGEAFF. Here the CDR3 DNA reads TGTGCCAGCAGCTATACGGGTGAAGCTTTCTTT.

This clone was recorded only once. This chain links TRBV11-2 with TRBJ2-5; 8 nucleotides align to TRBD1. The ends lost 1 base at V and 1 base at J; junction bases unmatched: 5. CDR3 length: 16 residues. Germline values: CDR1 SGHAT, CDR2 FQNNGV. CDR3 nucleotide sequence: TGTGCCAGCAGCTTAGGGGACAGGAGACTCCAAGAGACCCAGTACTTC. It specifies CASSLGDRRLQETQYF.

The V and J genes are TRBV18 and TRBJ2-7; 11 positions match TRBD2. Trimming removed 5 bases from V and 6 bases from J; junction bases left unmatched: 6. CDR3 size: 14 residues. The germline gives CDR1 KGHSH, CDR2 LQKENI. This CDR3 is CASSASGGISEQYF. CDR3 sequence (DNA): TGTGCCAGCTCAGCTAGCGGGGGGATTAGCGAGCAGTACTTC.

The chain combines TRBV11-2 with TRBJ2-5; possibly TRBD2 for D (5 bases). Trimming left V 6 bases short and J 2 bases short, with 10 bases between. The CDR3 runs to 13 residues. Per germline, CDR1 SGHAT and CDR2 FQNNGV. CDR3 amino acids: CASSRGIQETQYF. The CDR3, as DNA: TGTGCCAGCAGTCGAGGGATACAAGAGACCCAGTACTTC.

The chain employs TRBV30 and TRBJ1-1, with TRBD1 matching over 7 bases. Unmatched junction bases numbered 4, after V lost 1 base and J lost 11 bases. The germline CDR1 and CDR2 sequences are GTSNPN and SVGIG (reference sequence). The CDR3 has 11 residues. The CDR3: CAWSDRGYAFF. The DNA for the CDR3 is TGTGCCTGGAGTGACAGGGGATACGCTTTCTTT.

This chain joins TRBV10-3 and TRBJ1-1, with D possibly matching TRBD1 (5 bases). The CDR3 is 14 amino acids. Germline-derived CDR1 and CDR2 are ENHRY and SYGVKD. V shed 3 bases and J shed 4 bases, with 12 bases lying between them. This CDR3 is CAISDLGGGTEAFF. The CDR3 nucleotides are TGTGCCATCAGTGATTTGGGGGGAGGCACTGAAGCTTTCTTT.

The chain carries TRBV6-5 and TRBJ2-2; 11 bases fit TRBD2. CDR3 size: 16 residues. CDR1 MNHEY and CDR2 SVGAGI come from the germline V gene. The J segment lost 5 bases and the V segment lost 2 bases, leaving 4 bases of the junction unmatched. The CDR3: CASSYGTSGGTGELFF. Here the CDR3 DNA reads TGTGCCAGCAGTTACGGCACTAGCGGGGGTACCGGGGAGCTGTTTTTT.

The chain employs TRBV27 and TRBJ2-5, with D possibly TRBD2 on 6 matching bases. The germline V and J ends were trimmed by 0 bases and 4 bases, with 12 bases remaining between them. The CDR3 has 15 amino acids. The V gene's germline CDR1 is MNHEY and CDR2 SMNVEV (reference sequence). The CDR3 loop reads CASSLSVGGLETQYF. The CDR3 nucleotides read TGTGCCAGCAGTTTATCCGTGGGGGGACTAGAGACCCAGTACTTC.

This chain joins TRBV27 and TRBJ2-7; 8 nucleotides match TRBD2. The CDR3 contains 15 residues. Germline lookup yields CDR1 MNHEY and CDR2 SMNVEV (reference sequence). The V segment lost 0 bases and the J segment 2 bases; nucleotides outside the gene matches: 3. CDR3 bases: TGTGCCAGCAGTTTATCCAGCGGGGGAACCTACGAGCAGTACTTC. Its translation: CASSLSSGGTYEQYF.

CDR3 amino acids: CASSPCLDGYTF. The CDR3 DNA sequence: TGTGCCAGCAGCCCATGCCTAGATGGCTACACCTTC. The chain couples TRBV11-2 to TRBJ1-2; no firm D call. V was cut by 5 bases and J by 6 bases, with 10 bases left in between. This CDR3 spans 12 amino acids. The germline CDR1 and CDR2 sequences are SGHAT and FQNNGV.

The chain joins TRBV11-2 to TRBJ2-7, with D possibly being TRBD2 (5 bases). The ends were cut back, 8 bases at V and 3 bases at J, with 14 bases in the middle. The CDR3 has 13 amino acids. Germline V CDR1 and CDR2: SGHAT, FQNNGV. The CDR3 sequence: CASDPGWNYEQYF. CDR3 sequence (DNA): TGTGCCAGCGACCCGGGATGGAACTACGAGCAGTACTTC.

The rearrangement uses TRBV10-3 and TRBJ1-1, with a tentative D call TRBD1 (6 bases). The germline V and J ends were trimmed by 2 bases and 0 bases, with 7 bases remaining between them. From germline, CDR1 is ENHRY and CDR2 SYGVKD. The CDR3 sequence is 14 residues long. CDR3 region: CAISEDRMNTEAFF. The CDR3 nucleotides read TGTGCCATCAGTGAGGACAGGATGAACACTGAAGCTTTCTTT.

The V gene is TRBV9, the J gene TRBJ1-1; no definite D call. Germline CDR1 SGDLS, CDR2 YYNGEE. This CDR3 comprises 13 residues. The V end was cut by 1 base, the J end by 0 bases, with 4 bases between. CDR3 sequence: CASSVSMNTEAFF. The CDR3 DNA sequence: TGTGCCAGCAGCGTATCCATGAACACTGAAGCTTTCTTT.

J is TRBJ1-1 and V is TRBV18; D not resolved. Germline V gives CDR1 KGHSH, CDR2 LQKENI. V gave up 4 bases and J gave up 2 bases, with 11 bases separating them. The CDR3 runs 14 residues. The CDR3 sequence is CASSLTRGNTEAFF. The CDR3 region has the DNA TGTGCCAGCTCACTAACTCGAGGTAACACTGAAGCTTTCTTT.

The chain uses TRBV9 and TRBJ2-5; a weak D match, TRBD2 (5 bases). The CDR3 covers 14 residues. In germline, CDR1 is SGDLS, CDR2 YYNGEE. With 0 bases removed from V and 2 bases from J, the gap between germline ends came to 8 bases. The CDR3 coding sequence is TGTGCCAGCAGCGTAGGGGAGCGACAAGAGACCCAGTACTTC. It encodes CASSVGERQETQYF.

The chain has TRBV9 and TRBJ2-2; TRBD1 is a possible D gene (6 bases). CDR3 size: 16 residues. The V gene's germline CDR1 is SGDLS and CDR2 YYNGEE. V was pared by 4 bases and J by 0 bases, with 13 bases between. The CDR3 reads CASSSTTGANTGELFF. The DNA of the CDR3 is TGTGCCAGCAGCTCTACGACAGGAGCGAACACCGGGGAGCTGTTTTTT. The entire variable domain, with the rest obtained from reference TRBV9 and TRBJ2-2, is as follows: DSGVTQTPKHLITATGQRVTLRCSPRSGDLSVYWYQQSLDQGLQFLIQYYNGEERAKGNILERFSAQQFPDLHSELNLSSLELGDSALYFCASSSTTGANTGELFFGEGSRLTVL.

The chain combines TRBV7-9 with TRBJ1-2; D gene uncertain. Germline CDR1 is SEHNR and CDR2 is FQNEAQ (reference sequence). CDR3 length: 12 residues. V was shortened by 5 bases and J by 2 bases, with 6 bases between the two germline ends. DNA for the CDR3: TGTGCCAGCAGCATCGCGAACTATGGCTACACCTTC. This translates into CASSIANYGYTF.

The chain has TRBV7-3 and TRBJ1-2; TRBD1 is a possible D gene (6 bases). The CDR3 is made up of 13 amino acids. Per germline, CDR1 SGHTA and CDR2 FQGTGA. V dropped 1 base and J dropped 8 bases, with 11 bases sitting between them. CDR3 DNA sequence: TGTGCCAGCAGCTTAAGGTCAGGGGACGGCTACACCTTC. It translates to CASSLRSGDGYTF.

This clone showed up just once. The genes are TRBV9 and TRBJ1-3, with D hard to call. Trimming took 4 bases from V and 1 from J, leaving 12 bases between them. The CDR3 has 15 residues. CDR1 is SGDLS, CDR2 YYNGEE, per germline. CDR3 protein: CASSQETRSGNTIYF. CDR3 bases: TGTGCCAGCAGCCAAGAGACCAGGTCTGGAAACACCATATATTTT.

The chain joins TRBV25-1 to TRBJ1-2; 9 bases are a match to TRBD1. CDR1 MGHDK and CDR2 SYGVNS come from the germline V gene. The J segment lost 2 bases and the V segment lost 2 bases, leaving 6 bases of the junction unmatched. The CDR3 covers 16 residues. CDR3 nucleotide sequence: TGTGCCAGCAGTGAACCGCCCGGGACAGGGAACTATGGCTACACCTTC. Its translation is CASSEPPGTGNYGYTF.

J is TRBJ2-7 and V is TRBV27; the D gene is possibly TRBD1 (6 bases). The CDR3 is 15 amino acids. V dropped 5 bases and J dropped 5 bases, with 19 bases sitting between them. The germline V gene encodes CDR1 MNHEY and CDR2 SMNVEV (reference sequence). CDR3 DNA: TGTGCCAGCAGTCAACCGGGACAAGTGGTTGACGAGCAGTACTTC. The encoded protein is CASSQPGQVVDEQYF.